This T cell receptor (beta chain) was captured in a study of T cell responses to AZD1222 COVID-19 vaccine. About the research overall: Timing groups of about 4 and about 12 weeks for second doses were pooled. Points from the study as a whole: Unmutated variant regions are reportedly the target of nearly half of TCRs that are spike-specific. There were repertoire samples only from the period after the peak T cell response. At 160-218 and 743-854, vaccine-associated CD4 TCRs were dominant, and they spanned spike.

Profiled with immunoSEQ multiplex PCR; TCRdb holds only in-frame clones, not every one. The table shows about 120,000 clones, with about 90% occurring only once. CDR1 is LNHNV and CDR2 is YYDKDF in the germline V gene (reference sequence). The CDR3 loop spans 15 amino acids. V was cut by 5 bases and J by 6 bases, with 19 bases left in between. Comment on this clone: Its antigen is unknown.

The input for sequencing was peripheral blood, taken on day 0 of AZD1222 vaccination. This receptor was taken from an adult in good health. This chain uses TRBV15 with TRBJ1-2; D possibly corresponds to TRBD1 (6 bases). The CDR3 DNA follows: TGTGCCACCAGCTCCGGGGCAGGGGCACAGGATGGCTACACCTTC. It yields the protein CATSSGAGAQDGYTF.